The rows below give T cell receptor beta chains drawn from one sample of a study of pediatric ulcerative colitis. The table came from immunoSEQ multiplex PCR; TCRdb's copy has only in-frame clones and leaves some out. Among 30,000 to 35,000 clones listed, about 81% were seen once. The sample taken for sequencing was gut tissue. Every receptor here comes from a boy younger than 18 with mild ulcerative colitis. CDR3s leave out the opening cysteine and the closing phenylalanine or tryptophan.

J	V	CDR3
TRBJ1-6	TRBV4-2	ASSQIGQGNSPLH
TRBJ2-3	TRBV2	ASRVGRVDTQY
TRBJ2-1	TRBV11-2	ASSLGGQSISYNEQF
TRBJ2-3	TRBV7-3	ASSISHYTDTQY
TRBJ2-1	TRBV19	ASSTEYNEQF
TRBJ2-7	TRBV21-1	ASSKFERQGRYEQY
TRBJ1-2	TRBV5-6	ASILAIRGRYGYT
TRBJ2-7	TRBV30	AWSVRYEQY
TRBJ1-6	TRBV11-1	ASTPDLGISPLH
TRBJ1-1	TRBV5-6	ASSPRGRANTEAF
TRBJ2-7	TRBV7-2	ASSRRQSSAEQY
TRBJ1-2	TRBV21-1	ASSKARTENGYT
TRBJ2-1	TRBV10-3	AITGGSGGAPYNEQF
TRBJ1-4	TRBV15	ATRGTNEKLF
TRBJ1-1	TRBV10-2	ASLQGANTEAF
TRBJ2-1	TRBV7-8	ASSSGTIPNNEQF
TRBJ1-1	TRBV7-6	ASSLVDSMNTEAF
TRBJ2-1	TRBV7-6	ASSRHPGTGDTKYNEQF
TRBJ1-1	TRBV4-2	ASSPRTGTTEAF
TRBJ2-5	TRBV5-8	ASSLVYAETQY
TRBJ1-2	TRBV19	ASSVSGSNYGYT
TRBJ1-4	TRBV7-5	VRSFQAPSWGGSEKLF
TRBJ1-6	TRBV7-9	ASSFGQNNSPLH
TRBJ1-2	TRBV4-2	ASSQDMGGVRIYGYT
TRBJ2-7	TRBV2	ASRPPGPKQY
TRBJ1-1	TRBV4-1	ASSQAGTGGTEAF
TRBJ2-1	TRBV2	ASILGTATPPF
TRBJ2-7	TRBV5-5	ASSLVLGFPPSYEQY
TRBJ2-3	TRBV6-4	ASSVSSGGATDTQY
TRBJ2-2	TRBV5-1	ASSGWRGTGELF
TRBJ2-2	TRBV14	ASSQLLNVGELF
TRBJ2-6	TRBV18	ASSPSRGSGANVLT
TRBJ2-4	TRBV11-3	ASSSGQGQAKNIQY
TRBJ1-5	TRBV5-1	ASSFAGDSNQPQH
TRBJ2-4	TRBV15	ATSTAGDLKNIQY
TRBJ2-3	TRBV4-2	ASSQGPASERGSDTQY
TRBJ2-5	TRBV5-1	ASSSGTVQY
TRBJ2-1	TRBV5-1	ASSKDQQSYNEQF
TRBJ2-5	TRBV6-5	ASRDQETQY
TRBJ2-2	TRBV9	ASSVPGRGTGELF
TRBJ2-1	TRBV6-4	ASSDFSGSEQF
TRBJ2-2	TRBV11-3	ASSLQGTGELF
TRBJ2-3	TRBV4-1	ASSPEQVRDTLRVDTQY
TRBJ2-5	TRBV30	AWSPGETQY
TRBJ2-1	TRBV11-3	ASSLLLAGGNNEQF
TRBJ1-4	TRBV5-8	ASSLYRLTELF
TRBJ1-4	TRBV30	AWSSGGYVTNEKLF
TRBJ2-7	TRBV5-4	ASSLDRADEQY
TRBJ1-6	TRBV4-1	ASSQEDGFYNSPLH
TRBJ1-5	TRBV19	ASSIFTGMSNQPQH
TRBJ2-7	TRBV5-4	ASSPGTAQLY
TRBJ1-4	TRBV19	ASRTTRGTNEKLF
TRBJ2-1	TRBV5-1	ASSGGQGGNEQF
TRBJ1-2	TRBV30	AQTRAVNYGYT
TRBJ2-3	TRBV5-4	ASSPYTSTDTQY
TRBJ1-1	TRBV5-8	ASSRQGTEAF
TRBJ2-1	TRBV6-5	ASSYAGTTYNEQF
TRBJ1-5	TRBV30	AWSAGQGAAQPQH
TRBJ2-5	TRBV2	ASGPRGGHQETQY
TRBJ1-5	TRBV6-5	ASSRSTGYNQPQH